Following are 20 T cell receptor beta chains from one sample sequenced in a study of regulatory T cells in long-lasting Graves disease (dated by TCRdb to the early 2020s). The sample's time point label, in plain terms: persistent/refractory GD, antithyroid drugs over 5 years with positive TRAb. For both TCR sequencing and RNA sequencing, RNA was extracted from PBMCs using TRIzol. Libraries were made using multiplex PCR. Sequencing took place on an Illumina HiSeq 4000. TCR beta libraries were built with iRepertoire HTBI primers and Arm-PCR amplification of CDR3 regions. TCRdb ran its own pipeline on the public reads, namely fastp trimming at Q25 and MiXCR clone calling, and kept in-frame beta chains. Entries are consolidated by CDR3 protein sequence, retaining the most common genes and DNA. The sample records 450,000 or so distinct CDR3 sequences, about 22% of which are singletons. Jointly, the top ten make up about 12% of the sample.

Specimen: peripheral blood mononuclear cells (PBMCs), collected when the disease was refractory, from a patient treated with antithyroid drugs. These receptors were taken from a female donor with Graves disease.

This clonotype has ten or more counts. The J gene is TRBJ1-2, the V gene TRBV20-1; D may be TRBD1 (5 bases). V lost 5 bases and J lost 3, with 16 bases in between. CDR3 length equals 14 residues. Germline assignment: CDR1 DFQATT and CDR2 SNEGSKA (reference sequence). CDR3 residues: CSALPGTGHYGYTF. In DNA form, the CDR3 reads TGCAGTGCTCTCCCCGGAACAGGTCACTATGGCTACACCTTC.

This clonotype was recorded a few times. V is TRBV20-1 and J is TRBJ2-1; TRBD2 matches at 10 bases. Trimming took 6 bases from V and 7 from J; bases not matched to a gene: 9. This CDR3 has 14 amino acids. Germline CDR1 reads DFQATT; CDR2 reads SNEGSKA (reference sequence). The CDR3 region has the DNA TGCAGTGCCAGCCAGCTAGCGGGAGTTAATGAGCAGTTCTTC. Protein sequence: CSASQLAGVNEQFF.

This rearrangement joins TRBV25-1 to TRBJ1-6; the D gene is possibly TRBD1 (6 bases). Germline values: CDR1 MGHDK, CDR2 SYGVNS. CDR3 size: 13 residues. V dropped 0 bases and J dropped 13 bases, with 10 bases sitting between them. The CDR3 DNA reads TGTGCCAGCAGTGAATATTCCAGGGGTCCCCTCCACTTT. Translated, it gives CASSEYSRGPLHF.

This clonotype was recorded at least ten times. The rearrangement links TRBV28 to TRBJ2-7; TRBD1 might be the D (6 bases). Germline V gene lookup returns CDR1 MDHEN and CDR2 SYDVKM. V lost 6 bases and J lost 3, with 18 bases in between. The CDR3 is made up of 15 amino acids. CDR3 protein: CASSQGGHLDYEQYF. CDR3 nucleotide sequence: TGTGCCAGCAGCCAAGGGGGACACCTCGACTACGAGCAGTACTTC.

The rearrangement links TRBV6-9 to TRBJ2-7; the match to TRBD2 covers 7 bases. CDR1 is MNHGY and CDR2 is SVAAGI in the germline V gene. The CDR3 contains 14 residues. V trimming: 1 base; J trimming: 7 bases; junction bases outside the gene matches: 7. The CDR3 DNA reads TGTGCCAGCAGTTATTTCACGGGAGGTGGGGAGCAGTACTTC. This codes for CASSYFTGGGEQYF.

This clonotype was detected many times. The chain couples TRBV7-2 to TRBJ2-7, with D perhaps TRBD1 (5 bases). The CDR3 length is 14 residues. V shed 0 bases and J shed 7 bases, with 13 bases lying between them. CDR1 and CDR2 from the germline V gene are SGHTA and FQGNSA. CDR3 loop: CASSLARQGKEQYF. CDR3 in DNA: TGTGCCAGCAGCTTAGCGCGGCAGGGCAAAGAGCAGTACTTC.

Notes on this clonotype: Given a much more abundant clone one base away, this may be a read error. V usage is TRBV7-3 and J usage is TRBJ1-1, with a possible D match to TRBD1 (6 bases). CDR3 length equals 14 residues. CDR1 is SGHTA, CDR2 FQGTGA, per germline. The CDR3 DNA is TGTGCCAGCAGCTCCAGGGGATTCGCCGTTTCGGCTCTCTTT. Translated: CASSSRGFAVSALF.

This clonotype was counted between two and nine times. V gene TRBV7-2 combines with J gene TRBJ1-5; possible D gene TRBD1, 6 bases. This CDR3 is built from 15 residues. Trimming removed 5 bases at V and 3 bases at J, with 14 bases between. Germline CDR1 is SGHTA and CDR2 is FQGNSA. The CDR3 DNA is TGTGCCAGCAGCCCCCCGGACAGTCCCAATCAGCCCCAGCATTTT. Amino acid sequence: CASSPPDSPNQPQHF.

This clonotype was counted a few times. CDR3 residues: CASGPTIGTEAFF. The CDR3 DNA reads TGTGCCAGCGGTCCCACGATCGGGACTGAAGCTTTCTTT. The J gene is TRBJ1-1, the V gene TRBV9, with no clear D. CDR3 length equals 13 residues. The germline gives CDR1 SGDLS, CDR2 YYNGEE. Trimming took off 7 bases at V and 5 bases at J, with 15 bases between the two ends.

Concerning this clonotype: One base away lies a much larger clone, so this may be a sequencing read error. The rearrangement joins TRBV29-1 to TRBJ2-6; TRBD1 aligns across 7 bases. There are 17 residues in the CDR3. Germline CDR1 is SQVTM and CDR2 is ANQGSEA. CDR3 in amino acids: CSIEEPRGISGANVLTF. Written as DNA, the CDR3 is TGCAGCATTGAAGAACCCAGGGGGATATCTGGGGCCAACGTCCTGACTTTC.

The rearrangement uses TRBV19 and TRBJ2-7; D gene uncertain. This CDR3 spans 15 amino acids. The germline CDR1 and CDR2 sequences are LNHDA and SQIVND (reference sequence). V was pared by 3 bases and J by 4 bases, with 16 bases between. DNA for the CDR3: TGTGCCAGTAGTATTAAGTCAGAAGGTTGGTACGAGCAGTACTTC. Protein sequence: CASSIKSEGWYEQYF.

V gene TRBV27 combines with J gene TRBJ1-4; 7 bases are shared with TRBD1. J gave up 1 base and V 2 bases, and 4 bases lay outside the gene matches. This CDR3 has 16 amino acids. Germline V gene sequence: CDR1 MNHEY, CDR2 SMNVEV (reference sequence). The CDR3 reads CASSLKGGGTNEKLFF. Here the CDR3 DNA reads TGTGCCAGCAGTTTAAAAGGGGGCGGAACTAATGAAAAACTGTTTTTT.

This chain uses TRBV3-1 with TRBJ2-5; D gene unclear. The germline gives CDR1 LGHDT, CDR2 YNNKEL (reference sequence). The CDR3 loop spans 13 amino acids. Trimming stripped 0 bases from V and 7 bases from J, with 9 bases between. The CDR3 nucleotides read TGTGCCAGCAGCCAAGAATGGCCGGGGACCCAGTACTTC. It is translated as CASSQEWPGTQYF.

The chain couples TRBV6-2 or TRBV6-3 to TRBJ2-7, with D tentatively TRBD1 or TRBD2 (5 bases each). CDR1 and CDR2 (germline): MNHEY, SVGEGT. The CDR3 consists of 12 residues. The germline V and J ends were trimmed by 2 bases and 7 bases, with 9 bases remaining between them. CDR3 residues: CASSYQGREQYF. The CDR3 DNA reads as TGTGCCAGCAGTTACCAGGGACGTGAGCAGTACTTC.

The CDR3 DNA follows: TGTGCCAGCAGCTTTTCGGGACAGGGGAAGTACGAGCAGTACTTC. Translated, it gives CASSFSGQGKYEQYF. J is TRBJ2-7 and V is TRBV7-2; the match to TRBD1 covers 10 bases. CDR3 length equals 15 residues. V was pared by 3 bases and J by 4 bases, with 6 bases of the junction left unmatched. Germline V gives CDR1 SGHTA, CDR2 FQGNSA.

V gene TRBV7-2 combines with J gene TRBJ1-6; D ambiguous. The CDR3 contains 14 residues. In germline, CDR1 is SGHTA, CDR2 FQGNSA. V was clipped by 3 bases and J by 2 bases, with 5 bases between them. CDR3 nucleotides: TGTGCCAGCAGCTTCGTACCCTATAATTCACCCCTCCACTTT. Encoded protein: CASSFVPYNSPLHF.

The chain's CDR3 is CSVGGGRGFNTGELFF. Here the CDR3 DNA reads TGCAGCGTTGGGGGTGGCAGGGGCTTTAACACCGGGGAGCTGTTTTTT. V usage is TRBV29-1 and J usage is TRBJ2-2; TRBD1 is a possible D gene (6 bases). Germline CDR1 reads SQVTM; CDR2 reads ANQGSEA. The CDR3 spans 16 residues. The V end lost 4 bases, the J end lost 2 bases, and 17 bases lay between the germline ends.

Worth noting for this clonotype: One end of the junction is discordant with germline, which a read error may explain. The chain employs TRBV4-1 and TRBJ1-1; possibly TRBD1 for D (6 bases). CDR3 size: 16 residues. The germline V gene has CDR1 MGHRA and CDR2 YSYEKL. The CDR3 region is CASGQGTLKLNTEAFF. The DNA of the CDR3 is TGCGCCAGCGGCCAAGGGACACTCAAGTTGAACACTGAAGCTTTCTTT.

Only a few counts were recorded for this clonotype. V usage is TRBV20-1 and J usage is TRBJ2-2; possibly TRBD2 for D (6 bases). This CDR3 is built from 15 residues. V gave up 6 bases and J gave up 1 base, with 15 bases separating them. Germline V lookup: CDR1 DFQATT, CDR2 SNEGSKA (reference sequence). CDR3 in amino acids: CSAAPGVVNTGELFF. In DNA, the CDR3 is TGCAGTGCCGCGCCGGGGGTGGTGAACACCGGGGAGCTGTTTTTT.

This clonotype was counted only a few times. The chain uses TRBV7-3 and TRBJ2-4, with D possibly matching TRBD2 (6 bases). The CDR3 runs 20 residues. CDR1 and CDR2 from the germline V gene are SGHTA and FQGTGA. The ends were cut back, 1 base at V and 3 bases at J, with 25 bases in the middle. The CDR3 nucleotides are TGTGCCAGCAGCTTAAGGCAGGTCAGCCGGGAGAGGAAGGACAAAAACATTCAGTACTTC. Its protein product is CASSLRQVSRERKDKNIQYF.